The T cell receptor (beta chain) described here comes from a study of cytomegalovirus exposure and HLA in healthy donors (dated by TCRdb to 2015 to 2018). The study in broad terms: An earlier analysis of roughly 610 of the donors reported about 260 Gb of sequence data and around 110 million unique TCR beta sequences obtained from 180 million or so T cells. The number of donors typed differed by locus, with roughly 620-630 for A, B, C, DRB1 and DQB1, approximately 500 for DQA1, over 600 for DPA1, and 472 for DPB1. To study patterns of TCR occurrence, a later analysis re-analyzed previously published TCR beta repertoires from 550 to 800 donors and added high-resolution HLA genotyping. HLA typing included class I and class II loci at four-digit resolution. A later genetic analysis took genome-wide SNP genotypes for about 55% of the 666 donors and used that subset as a discovery cohort. The study combined high-throughput TCR immunosequencing, statistical association of individual TCRs with disease status, and machine learning to predict cytomegalovirus infection status. A separate validation cohort of about 110 different subjects was used in addition to the approximately 640-subject first cohort. Among 398 genotyped donors of the cohort, an average of approximately 230,000 unique TCR beta nucleotide sequences were sequenced per donor, around a sixth of them non-productive. An earlier analysis of 450 to 750 of the donors used high-throughput TCR beta sequencing to judge whether each TCR beta V gene segment behaved as functional or pseudogenic. An early release covering about 600 HLA-typed donors comprised approximately 290 gigabases of sequencing data and tens of millions of unique TCR sequences. A handful of DR-DQ haplotypes were handled as single units for association and clustering because linkage in the cohort was strong. Rather than using new phenotypic data, the later analysis identified candidate immune exposures from TCR beta sequences and from how often those sequences occurred across donors. Alongside the repertoire data, information on donor age, sex, ethnicity and CMV serostatus was compiled. The study was designed to test whether signatures of past pathogen exposure could be identified by cataloging public T cell receptors. The genetic ancestry cluster associated with self-reported Caucasian donors included around 76% of the roughly 400 genotyped donors. All discovery cohort repertoires had been generated on a single sequencing platform. The study used immunosequencing to profile the T cell repertoires of 600 to 850 subjects and linked those repertoires to cytomegalovirus serostatus.

The cohort comprised around 690 healthy bone marrow donors. At the time of sampling, all cohort members were nominally healthy, though unrecorded immune exposures were likely present. The donor tested CMV seronegative and was one of the 352 seronegative cohort members. Each donor provided a peripheral blood sample, and peripheral blood mononuclear cells were used for TCR beta sequencing. Genomic DNA was extracted from the blood cell samples with the Qiagen DNeasy Blood Extraction Kit. V is cut by 2 bases and J by 7 bases, and the space between the germline ends is 9 bases. In the germline V gene, CDR1 corresponds to SNHLY and CDR2 to FYNNEI. From cysteine to phenylalanine, the CDR3 is 13 amino acids long. Kept here is only the CDR3 DNA, which spans 39 bases and is read in frame from base 1. The library relied on the immunoSEQ multiplex PCR assay. The multiplex PCR relied on a mix of 60 forward primers for TCR Vbeta segments and 13 reverse primers for TCR Jbeta segments. The CDR3 region of rearranged TCR beta genes was amplified from genomic DNA with a multiplex PCR assay. Amplified TCR beta libraries were sequenced as 87-base-pair reads on the Illumina HiSeq System. Processing in the source paper ran as follows. A later analysis tallied around 82 million unique TCR beta chains across the 640 or so repertoires, and some 10 million of those chains were shared by two or more donors. A nearest-neighbor algorithm error-corrected the raw reads and collapsed the reads into unique sequences, merging closely related sequences to remove PCR and sequencing errors. To assign V, D and J gene segments, CDR3 sequences were aligned to IMGT reference sequences. For a sequence to be retained, a match of at least six nucleotides was required to both a V gene segment and a J gene segment. Rearrangements were called productive when the CDR3 lacked stop codons and stayed in frame with V and J; all others were non-productive. CDR3 was defined according to IMGT convention as the region running from the second conserved V-encoded cysteine to the conserved J-encoded phenylalanine. The earlier analysis of a few hundred of the donors excluded any sequence lacking an unambiguous match to a single V gene segment. An earlier analysis of a few hundred of the donors called V segments functional above 56.7% productive rearrangements and segregating when the between-donor standard deviation exceeded 5%. A statistical classification framework was developed to diagnose cytomegalovirus status using the catalog of TCR beta chain sequences. In a later analysis, V and J genes were assigned by comparing TCR nucleotide sequences against IMGT/GENE-DB human TR gene sequences. A later analysis assigned CDR3 sequences and most-parsimonious VDJ recombination scenarios with the TCRdist pipeline. In a later analysis, each TCR beta chain was defined by its CDR3 amino acid sequence together with its V-gene family, and reads without a unique V-gene family were excluded. A later analysis removed 500 to 650 highly shared, low-generation-probability nucleotide sequences to deal with suspected cross-contamination and a sequencing artifact. For each public chain, a later analysis derived a clonal expansion index from normalized ranks of inferred template counts within each repertoire. In a later analysis, generation probabilities were computed using a VDJ recombination model fitted to out-of-frame rearrangements, and the results were checked against IGoR. Hypergeometric tests were used in a later analysis to score TCR-TCR, TCR-HLA and TCR-CMV co-occurrence, with a repertoire-size bias correction applied to the TCR pairs. To estimate false discovery rates, a later analysis permuted the HLA or CMV assignments 20 times. In a later analysis, co-occurring TCRs were grouped using DBSCAN, with TCRdist sequence similarity added in when clustering inside HLA-allele-positive subsets. For co-occurrence clustering, repertoires with fewer than 30,000 or more than 120,000 public chains were excluded, along with roughly 5 repertoires with anomalous nucleotide sharing. TCRdb mirrors the immuneACCESS table, restricted to in-frame sequences. Some clones are absent from its copies; in checked studies, under half trace to an unresolved V gene, and the reason for the others is unknown. Clonal size and the V and J genes are those of that table, whereas D and trimming came from the DNA. The sample table lists about 140,000 clones, roughly 81% of them with a count of one. The top ten clonotypes cover about 1.6% of the sample.

What the research found in general, with its limitations: In an earlier analysis of more than 500 of the donors, most TCR beta V segments appeared in productive rearrangements about 90% or about 30% of the time, broadly matching IMGT annotations. In vitro tests confirmed that a few of the cytomegalovirus-associated TCR beta chains recognize cytomegalovirus antigens. The study gave a list of about 170 TCR beta chains associated with cytomegalovirus. A later analysis found that HLA-associated TCR beta chains were more clonally expanded and had lower generation probabilities than equally common non-associated chains. A later genetic analysis reported fewer N-insertions in productive TCRs among donors in an Asian-associated ancestry cluster than the roughly 700-donor mean. A group of highly shared sequence variants was considered likely to be a technical artifact of the sequencing pipeline. It was suggested by the authors that the approach could potentially be generalized to other disease states and immunological phenotypes. The classifier was reported to diagnose cytomegalovirus status with high specificity and sensitivity in both the original cohort and the validation cohort. In a later analysis, most CMV-associated TCR beta chains were found to appear HLA-restricted, with HLA associations seemingly driven largely by CMV exposure. A further reported finding was that TCR beta sequences accurately predicted the HLA-A and HLA-B alleles for most subjects in the first cohort. While some public TCRs were present in many individuals, most TCR sequences turned up only very rarely across donors. In a later analysis, around 17,000 TCR beta sequences were associated with specific HLA alleles at a false discovery rate of 0.05. Because the 87-base-pair reads could not distinguish some IMGT-functional V segments, including TRBV6-2 and TRBV6-3, those segments were excluded. Because counts were too low, under 20 rarely observed V segments, including chromosome 9 orphons, were left out of the earlier analysis of approximately 580 of the donors. V-gene and J-gene trimming of TCR beta chains was associated with a missense DCLRE1C variant in a later genetic analysis, and the association was replicated in an independent cohort. In this cohort, only TCR beta chains were sequenced, and detectable features were limited by the absence of alpha or paired-chain data. A later analysis reported that several top co-occurrence clusters appeared linked to parvovirus B19, influenza, CMV and Epstein-Barr virus. When HLA alleles, especially DR and DQ, strongly co-occurred, TCR associations were difficult to assign to individual alleles. Because HLA typing was missing for some donors at each locus, association tests included only the typed subset. Linkage disequilibrium might explain the correlated functional status among segregating V segments, but an unknown experimental factor could not be ruled out. The only immune exposure information available for the cohort was CMV serostatus. According to a later analysis, TCR association rates differed among HLA loci, with DRB1 alleles showing the most associated TCRs and HLA-C alleles showing the fewest. The presence/absence analyses assumed that sequencing depth was roughly uniform across donors, and that assumption may not be true.

As to this clone: Its binding antigen is unknown. No qualities accompany the bases; no much larger clone lies one base away.

This sequence was found in a female donor in good health and CMV-seronegative. The chain couples TRBV2 to TRBJ2-4; D gene: possibly TRBD1, on 5 matching bases. Sequencing was performed on PBMCs. The CDR3 in this case is CASSEFPGNIQYF. The sequenced DNA: TGTGCCAGCAGTGAATTTCCAGGGAACATTCAGTACTTC.